Listed below are T cell receptor beta chains from one sample, sequenced in a study of shared clonotypes between healthy human individuals. Sequenced by immunoSEQ multiplex PCR; TCRdb stores in-frame clones only, minus some. In the table there are about 2 million clones, roughly 94% of which are singletons. The specimen sequenced was naive CD4+ T cells sorted from blood. Source of these receptors: a man between 18 and 29 years old in good health. Each CDR3 is given with its conserved first and last residue. D genes are given only for firm matches. Size tells how often a clone was seen (once, few, many) or the class of an expanded clone, and some rows leave it out.

>TRBV5-1|.|TRBJ1-6|13|.
TGCGCCAGCAGCCGCGGGCCCGATTCACCCCTCCACTTT
CASSRGPDSPLHF
>TRBV10-1|.|TRBJ2-1|16|.
TGCGCCAGCAGTGGGGGACTTTTAGGCTCTACGGTTGAGCAGTTCTTC
CASSGGLLGSTVEQFF
>TRBV30|.|TRBJ1-5|13|.
TGTGCCTGGGGCAGAGATAGCAATCAGCCCCAGCATTTT
CAWGRDSNQPQHF
>TRBV19|.|TRBJ1-1|14|.
TGTGCCAGTCGCCGGGTGGGGTCGAACACTGAAGCTTTCTTT
CASRRVGSNTEAFF
>TRBV19|.|TRBJ1-4|15|.
TGTGCCAGTAGGCGGGGAACCGCAACTAATGAAAAACTGTTTTTT
CASRRGTATNEKLFF
>TRBV28|TRBD2|TRBJ2-7|14|.
TGTGCCAGCAGGGGAGGGGCCGGCGGCTACGAGCAGTACTTC
CASRGGAGGYEQYF
>TRBV6-5|.|TRBJ1-4|13|once
TGTGCCAGCAGTGATACATGGGGTGAAAAACTGTTTTTT
CASSDTWGEKLFF
>TRBV25-1|TRBD1|TRBJ1-2|14|.
TGTGCCAGCAGTGAACCAGGGGGCGCGATGGGCTACACCTTC
CASSEPGGAMGYTF
>TRBV4-1|.|TRBJ2-3|15|.
TGCGCCAGCAGCCAAGTGGGCCTTAGCACAGATACGCAGTATTTT
CASSQVGLSTDTQYF
>TRBV6-6|.|TRBJ1-2|14|.
TGTGCCAGCGCCCTTACCGGGACACTTGGACGCTACACCTTC
CASALTGTLGRYTF
>TRBV5-1|.|TRBJ2-1|15|.
TGCGCCAGCAGCCCCATTGCTGGGAGTAACAATGAGCAGTTCTTC
CASSPIAGSNNEQFF
>TRBV19|.|TRBJ2-4|16|.
TGTGCCAGTAGTATAGAAGGTGGGATAGCCAAAAACATTCAGTACTTC
CASSIEGGIAKNIQYF
>TRBV27|.|TRBJ2-7|12|.
TGTGCCAGCAGTTTATCTGGCAGGAGGCAGTACTTC
CASSLSGRRQYF
>TRBV28|.|TRBJ1-5|16|.
TGTGCCAGCAGCCTTGGAGGACTGGCTAGCAATCAGCCCCAGCATTTT
CASSLGGLASNQPQHF
>TRBV6-7|.|TRBJ1-5|14|.
TGTGCCAGCAGTTACTCGATGGGCAATCAGCCCCAGCATTTT
CASSYSMGNQPQHF
>TRBV10-3|.|TRBJ1-5|14|.
TGTGCCATCAGTGAGGTGAGTAGCAATCAGCCCCAGCATTTT
CAISEVSSNQPQHF